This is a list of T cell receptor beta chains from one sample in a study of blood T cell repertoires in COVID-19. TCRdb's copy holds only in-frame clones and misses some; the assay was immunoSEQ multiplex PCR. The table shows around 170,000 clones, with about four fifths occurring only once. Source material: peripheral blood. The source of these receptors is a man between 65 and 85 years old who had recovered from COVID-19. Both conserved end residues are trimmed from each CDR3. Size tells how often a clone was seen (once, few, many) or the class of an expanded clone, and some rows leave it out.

ASSLAGGNGELF TRBV6-2/TRBV6-3 NA TRBJ2-2
ASRYSSRPYNEQF TRBV6-5 NA TRBJ2-1
ASSPRQGHTMNTEAF TRBV9 NA TRBJ1-1
ASSFGGGSGEKLF TRBV28 NA TRBJ1-4
ASSFVSGSWGEQY TRBV27 NA TRBJ2-7
ASSSPGGEQY TRBV28 NA TRBJ2-7
ASSQPSGTGGNQPQH TRBV18 NA TRBJ1-5
ASTEGVSNSPLH TRBV19 few TRBJ1-6
ASTTGQGASSPLH TRBV28 NA TRBJ1-6
ASKINAPGQSEAF TRBV19 NA TRBJ1-1
ASSPPGLATSTDTQY TRBV19 NA TRBJ2-3
ASSPGLAGVGSTDTQY TRBV4-2 NA TRBJ2-3
ASSPRAGGAKNIQY TRBV18 NA TRBJ2-4
ASSQDTDTQY TRBV12-3/TRBV12-4 NA TRBJ2-3
ASRVGPQGEQF TRBV3-1/TRBV3-2 NA TRBJ2-1
ASSSRQGSVTEAF TRBV6-6 NA TRBJ1-1
ASGLYEQY TRBV28 NA TRBJ2-7
ASNSRVSNQPQH TRBV6-5 NA TRBJ1-5
ASSLEGAGEKLF TRBV5-1 NA TRBJ1-4
ASSLFSGVGTEAF TRBV5-1 NA TRBJ1-1
ASSLGATSGGGTGELF TRBV7-2 few TRBJ2-2
ASSPADGRGYT TRBV18 NA TRBJ1-2
ASSYSLTGTDTQY TRBV6-5 NA TRBJ2-3
ASSRGIYEQY TRBV7-2 few TRBJ2-7
ASRQLEQRNQPQH TRBV28 NA TRBJ1-5
ASGVPRGLNTEAF TRBV6-5 once TRBJ1-1
ASSSPSKRLAGGSYNEQF TRBV5-1 NA TRBJ2-1
ASSPGGQSYEQY TRBV18 NA TRBJ2-7
ASSPDRSTDTQY TRBV19 NA TRBJ2-3
ASSDGLAGVNEQF TRBV2 NA TRBJ2-1
SVAGIYNEQF TRBV29-1 NA TRBJ2-1
ASSQVLRVILSYEQY TRBV3-1/TRBV3-2 NA TRBJ2-7
ASSGTFSTDTQY TRBV27 NA TRBJ2-3
ASSLSGELLQPQH TRBV5-6 NA TRBJ1-5
ASSFSLGSETQY TRBV7-2 NA TRBJ2-5
ATSRGGARGPQH TRBV15 NA TRBJ1-5
ASTGGGDTQY TRBV30 NA TRBJ2-3
ASSNRGQGTGELF TRBV2 NA TRBJ2-2
ASKRGNEQF TRBV28 NA TRBJ2-1
ASRQTGGGGQPQH TRBV6-6 NA TRBJ1-5
ASSFATNEKLF TRBV7-2 NA TRBJ1-4
ASSPTWRPTNYGYT TRBV19 NA TRBJ1-2
ASSHQGNEQF TRBV7-9 NA TRBJ2-1
ASSSTRGFHPYGYT TRBV7-9 NA TRBJ1-2
ASSFGTGIPQAF TRBV5-1 NA TRBJ1-1
ASSGTSASSYEQY TRBV19 NA TRBJ2-7